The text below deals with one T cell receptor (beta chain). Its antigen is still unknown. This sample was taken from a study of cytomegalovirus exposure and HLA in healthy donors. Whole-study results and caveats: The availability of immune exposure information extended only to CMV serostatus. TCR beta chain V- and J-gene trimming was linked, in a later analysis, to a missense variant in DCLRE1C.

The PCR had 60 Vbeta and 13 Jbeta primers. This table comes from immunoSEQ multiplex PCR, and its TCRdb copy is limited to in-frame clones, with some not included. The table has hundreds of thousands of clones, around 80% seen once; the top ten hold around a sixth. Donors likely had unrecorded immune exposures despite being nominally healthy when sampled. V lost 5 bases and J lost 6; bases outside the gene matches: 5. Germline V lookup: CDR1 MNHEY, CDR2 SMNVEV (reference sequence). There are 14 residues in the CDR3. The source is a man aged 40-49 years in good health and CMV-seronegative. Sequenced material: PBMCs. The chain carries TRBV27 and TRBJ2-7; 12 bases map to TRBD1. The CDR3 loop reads CASSRGTGGAEQYF. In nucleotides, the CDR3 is TGTGCCAGCAGTCGCGGGACAGGGGGCGCCGAGCAGTACTTC.